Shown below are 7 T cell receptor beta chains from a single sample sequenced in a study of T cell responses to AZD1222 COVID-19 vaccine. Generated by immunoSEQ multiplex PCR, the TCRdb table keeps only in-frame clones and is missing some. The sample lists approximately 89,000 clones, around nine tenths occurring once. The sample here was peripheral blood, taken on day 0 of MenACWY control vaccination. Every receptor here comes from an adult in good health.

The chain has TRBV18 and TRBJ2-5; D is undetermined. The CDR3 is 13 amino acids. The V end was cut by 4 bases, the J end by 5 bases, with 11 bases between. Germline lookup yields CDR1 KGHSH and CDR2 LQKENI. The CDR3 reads CASSLDLQETQYF. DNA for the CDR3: TGTGCCAGCTCACTGGACCTACAGGAGACCCAGTACTTC. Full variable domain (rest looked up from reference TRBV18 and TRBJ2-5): NAGVMQNPRHLVRRRGQEARLRCSPMKGHSHVYWYRQLPEEGLKFMVYLQKENIIDESGMPKERFSAEFPKEGPSILRIQQVVRGDSAAYFCASSLDLQETQYFGPGTRLLVL.

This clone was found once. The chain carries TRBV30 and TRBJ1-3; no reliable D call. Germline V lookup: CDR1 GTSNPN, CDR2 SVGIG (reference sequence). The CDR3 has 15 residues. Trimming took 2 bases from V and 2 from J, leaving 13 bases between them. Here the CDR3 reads CAWSPAGFAGNTIYF. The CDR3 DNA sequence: TGTGCCTGGAGTCCAGCGGGTTTCGCTGGAAACACCATATATTTT. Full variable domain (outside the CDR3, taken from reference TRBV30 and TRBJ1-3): SQTIHQWPATLVQPVGSPLSLECTVEGTSNPNLYWYRQAAGRGLQLLFYSVGIGQISSEVPQNLSASRPQDRQFILSSKKLLLSDSGFYLCAWSPAGFAGNTIYFGEGSWLTVV.

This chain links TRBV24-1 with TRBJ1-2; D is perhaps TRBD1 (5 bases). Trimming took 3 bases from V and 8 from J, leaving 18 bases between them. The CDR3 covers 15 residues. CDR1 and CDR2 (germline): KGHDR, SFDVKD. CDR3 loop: CATSDPARGEDGYTF. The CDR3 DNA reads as TGTGCCACCAGTGATCCAGCACGGGGGGAAGACGGCTACACCTTC.

CDR3 loop: CASSMQGKNSPLHF. The CDR3 DNA sequence: TGTGCCAGCAGCATGCAGGGAAAGAATTCACCCCTCCACTTT. This chain uses TRBV3-1 (or the pseudogene TRBV3-2) with TRBJ1-6, with D perhaps TRBD1 (5 bases). V was clipped by 5 bases and J by 7 bases, with 12 bases between them. Germline CDR1 reads LGHDT; CDR2 reads YNNKEL (reference sequence). The CDR3 covers 14 residues.

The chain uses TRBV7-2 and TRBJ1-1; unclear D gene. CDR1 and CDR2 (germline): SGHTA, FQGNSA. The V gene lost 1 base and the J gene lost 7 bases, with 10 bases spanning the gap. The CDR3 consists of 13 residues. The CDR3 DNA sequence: TGTGCCAGCAGCTTAGGGTGGAACGGTGAAGCTTTCTTT. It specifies CASSLGWNGEAFF.

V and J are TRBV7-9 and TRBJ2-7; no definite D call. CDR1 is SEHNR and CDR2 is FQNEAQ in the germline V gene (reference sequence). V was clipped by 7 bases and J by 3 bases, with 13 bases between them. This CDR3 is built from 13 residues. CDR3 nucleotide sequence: TGTGCCAGCAACGTTGACACCGACTACGAGCAGTACTTC. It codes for CASNVDTDYEQYF. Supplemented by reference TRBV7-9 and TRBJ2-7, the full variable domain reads DTGVSQNPRHKITKRGQNVTFRCDPISEHNRLYWYRQTLGQGPEFLTYFQNEAQLEKSRLLSDRFSAERPKGSFSTLEIQRTEQGDSAMYLCASNVDTDYEQYFGPGTRLTVT.

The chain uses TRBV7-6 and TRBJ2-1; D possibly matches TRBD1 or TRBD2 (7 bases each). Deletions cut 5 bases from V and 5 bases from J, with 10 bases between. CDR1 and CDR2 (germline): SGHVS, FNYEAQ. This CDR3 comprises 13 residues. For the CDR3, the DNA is TGTGCCAGCAGCCAGGGGGGGGACAATGAGCAGTTCTTC. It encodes CASSQGGDNEQFF.